The 32 T cell receptor beta chains listed next were all sequenced from one sample in a study of preoperative IRX-2 immunotherapy in early breast cancer. Clones were sequenced by immunoSEQ multiplex PCR, and TCRdb holds only the in-frame ones, with some missing. The top ten clones hold approximately 15% of a sample with about 3,400 clones, roughly 78% of them seen once. Treatment here: preoperative locoregional IRX-2 cytokine immunotherapy. Sequencing was performed on tumor tissue, taken after IRX-2 immunotherapy. All receptors come from a human donor with breast cancer.

The chain is built from TRBV28 and TRBJ1-2, with no clear D. Trimming removed 7 bases at V and 1 base at J, with 13 bases between. CDR1 is MDHEN, CDR2 SYDVKM, per germline. The CDR3 extends over 14 amino acids. The CDR3 is CASTLLISNYGYTF. DNA of the CDR3: TGTGCCAGCACCCTCCTCATCAGTAACTATGGCTACACCTTC.

V gene TRBV6-8 combines with J gene TRBJ1-2; 8 bases map to TRBD1. Germline loops: CDR1 MNHGY, CDR2 SAAAGT. This CDR3 is built from 14 residues. V gave up 0 bases and J gave up 8 bases; unmatched junction bases: 5. CDR3 residues: CASSYSTGARGYTF. The DNA of the CDR3 is TGTGCCAGCAGTTACTCGACAGGGGCGCGCGGCTACACCTTC.

As DNA, the CDR3 is TGTGCCAGCAGTTACGCCGGGGGGAACACCGGGGAGCTGTTTTTT. It is translated as CASSYAGGNTGELFF. The rearrangement uses TRBV6-8 and TRBJ2-2; perhaps TRBD2 as D (6 bases). The CDR3 is made up of 15 amino acids. Germline assignment: CDR1 MNHGY and CDR2 SAAAGT. The V end lost 2 bases, the J end lost 1 base, and 8 bases lay between the germline ends.

This clone has just one count. This chain uses TRBV6-8 with TRBJ2-3; perhaps TRBD2 as D (6 bases). Trimming took off 6 bases at V and 6 bases at J, with 25 bases between the two ends. Germline V CDR1 and CDR2: MNHGY, SAAAGT. The CDR3 extends over 17 amino acids. This CDR3 reads CASSESRGWERADTQYF. The DNA for the CDR3 is TGTGCCAGCAGCGAATCGAGAGGGTGGGAGCGGGCTGATACGCAGTATTTT.

This chain links TRBV1 with TRBJ1-2. TRBV1 is an annotated pseudogene. The CDR3 covers 15 residues. CDR3 coding DNA: TGCGCCAGCAGCCTTAGCCAGGAGGCTAACTATGGCTACACCTTC. It codes for CASSLSQEANYGYTF.

By frequency in the sample, this clone is large. Distinct nucleotide sequences in the sample also encode this CDR3. The chain has TRBV11-3 and TRBJ2-1; either TRBD1 or TRBD2 may fit D (6 bases each). Trimming removed 5 bases at V and 8 bases at J, with 19 bases between. Germline loops: CDR1 SGHNT, CDR2 YENEEA. This CDR3 comprises 15 residues. The CDR3 nucleotides are TGTGCCAGCAGCCTGGGGGGCCCGGGGTCAGATGAGCAGTTCTTC. Its protein product is CASSLGGPGSDEQFF. Using reference TRBV11-3 and TRBJ2-1 for the parts outside the CDR3, the full variable domain is EAGVVQSPRYKIIEKKQPVAFWCNPISGHNTLYWYLQNLGQGPELLIRYENEEAVDDSQLPKDRFSAERLKGVDSTLKIQPAELGDSAVYLCASSLGGPGSDEQFFGPGTRLTVL.

The chain joins TRBV12-5 to TRBJ1-2; D unclear. Germline CDR1 and CDR2: LGHNT and FRNRAP. The CDR3 is 12 residues long. Trimming left V 6 bases short and J 3 bases short, with 8 bases between. The CDR3 loop is CASGWADYGYTF. DNA for the CDR3: TGTGCTAGTGGCTGGGCTGACTATGGCTACACCTTC.

V gene TRBV28 combines with J gene TRBJ1-2; TRBD1 matches 12 bases. The CDR3 spans 14 residues. The V gene end was trimmed by 7 bases and the J gene end by 8 bases; junction bases not matched to a gene: 8. The germline V gene has CDR1 MDHEN and CDR2 SYDVKM. The chain's CDR3 is CASTRDRGRRGYTF. The CDR3 coding sequence is TGTGCCAGCACTCGGGACAGGGGGCGTCGAGGCTACACCTTC.

By sample share, this clone is medium-sized. The genes are TRBV28 and TRBJ1-3; D uncertain. Trimming shortened V by 6 bases and J by 0 bases, and 12 bases separated the two germline ends. The germline V gene has CDR1 MDHEN and CDR2 SYDVKM. This CDR3 contains 15 residues. The CDR3 nucleotides read TGTGCCAGCAGCTCCAGCGAGTACTCTGGAAACACCATATATTTT. This gives the protein CASSSSEYSGNTIYF.

The chain combines TRBV28 with TRBJ1-3, with D unresolved. The CDR3 sequence is 15 residues long. Germline V gives CDR1 MDHEN, CDR2 SYDVKM. V lost 2 bases to trimming and J lost 0 bases, with 8 bases between them. CDR3 sequence: CASSLNGLSGNTIYF. The CDR3 nucleotides read TGTGCCAGCAGTTTAAACGGACTCTCTGGAAACACCATATATTTT.

The rearrangement joins TRBV19 to TRBJ1-4; 7 positions agree with TRBD1. Trimming removed 5 bases from V and 7 bases from J; junction bases left unmatched: 10. Germline loops: CDR1 LNHDA, CDR2 SQIVND (reference sequence). This CDR3 comprises 15 residues. The chain's CDR3 is CASSAQQGRGEKLFF. The DNA of the CDR3 is TGTGCCAGTAGTGCCCAACAGGGGCGAGGTGAAAAACTGTTTTTT.

V gene TRBV11-3 combines with J gene TRBJ1-3, with D unresolved. CDR3 length: 14 residues. V was trimmed by 3 bases and J by 0 bases, leaving 6 bases between them. Germline CDR1 reads SGHNT; CDR2 reads YENEEA. CDR3 DNA: TGTGCCAGCAGCTTGCTCGGCTCTGGAAACACCATATATTTT. As protein: CASSLLGSGNTIYF.

This clone was seen a handful of times. The V and J genes are TRBV10-2 and TRBJ1-1; possibly TRBD1 for D (5 bases). CDR3 size: 13 residues. Trimming removed 5 bases at V and 5 bases at J, with 12 bases between. Germline CDR1 and CDR2: WSHSY and SAAADI. CDR3 residues: CASSSGRLTEAFF. Written as DNA, the CDR3 is TGCGCCAGCAGTTCAGGGCGGCTTACTGAAGCTTTCTTT.

The V gene is TRBV11-3, the J gene TRBJ2-7; D call uncertain. Germline V gene sequence: CDR1 SGHNT, CDR2 YENEEA. Trimming stripped 0 bases from V and 5 bases from J, with 14 bases between. The CDR3 is 15 residues long. The CDR3 region is CASSLDRTAAHEQYF. For the CDR3, the DNA is TGTGCCAGCAGCTTAGACCGGACGGCCGCCCACGAGCAGTACTTC. Using reference TRBV11-3 and TRBJ2-7 for the parts outside the CDR3, the full variable domain is EAGVVQSPRYKIIEKKQPVAFWCNPISGHNTLYWYLQNLGQGPELLIRYENEEAVDDSQLPKDRFSAERLKGVDSTLKIQPAELGDSAVYLCASSLDRTAAHEQYFGPGTRLTVT.

The chain employs TRBV11-3 and TRBJ2-3, with TRBD2 matching 7 bases. Unmatched junction bases numbered 7, after V lost 4 bases and J lost 0 bases. This CDR3 spans 16 amino acids. Germline loops: CDR1 SGHNT, CDR2 YENEEA. The CDR3 DNA follows: TGTGCCAGCAGCTACCTCGTGGGAGGGAGCACAGATACGCAGTATTTT. Translating it yields CASSYLVGGSTDTQYF. Looking up the rest from reference TRBV11-3 and TRBJ2-3 gives the full variable domain: EAGVVQSPRYKIIEKKQPVAFWCNPISGHNTLYWYLQNLGQGPELLIRYENEEAVDDSQLPKDRFSAERLKGVDSTLKIQPAELGDSAVYLCASSYLVGGSTDTQYFGPGTRLTVL.

J is TRBJ1-1 and V is TRBV19; the D is unclear. The CDR3 consists of 13 residues. V shed 3 bases and J shed 1 base, with 6 bases lying between them. CDR1 and CDR2 (germline): LNHDA, SQIVND (reference sequence). The CDR3 region is CASSIGENTEAFF. CDR3 DNA: TGTGCCAGTAGTATCGGTGAGAACACTGAAGCTTTCTTT.

A single count supports this clone. The chain employs TRBV5-1 and TRBJ2-3, with no clear D. V lost 4 bases and J 2 bases, leaving 17 bases between the germline ends. The CDR3 has 16 amino acids. The germline V gene encodes CDR1 SGHRS and CDR2 YFSETQ. The CDR3 DNA reads as TGCGCCAGCAGCCCGTCCGGACCCTTAAACACAGATACGCAGTATTTT. This codes for CASSPSGPLNTDTQYF.

CDR3 residues: CASLGGVSYNEQFF. CDR3 sequence (DNA): TGTGCCAGTTTAGGCGGGGTCTCCTACAATGAGCAGTTCTTC. The chain recombines TRBV19 with TRBJ2-1; D possibly corresponds to TRBD2 (6 bases). V dropped 8 bases and J dropped 0 bases, with 11 bases sitting between them. The CDR3 totals 14 residues. CDR1 and CDR2 from the germline V gene are LNHDA and SQIVND (reference sequence).

The chain combines TRBV28 with TRBJ2-1; 8 nucleotides line up with TRBD2. The CDR3 is 15 amino acids. V gave up 4 bases and J gave up 9 bases; unmatched junction bases: 11. The germline gives CDR1 MDHEN, CDR2 SYDVKM. In nucleotides, the CDR3 is TGTGCCAGCAGTTCCGCCCGGCGGGGGGTAACTGAGCAGTTCTTC. This encodes CASSSARRGVTEQFF.

The rearrangement joins TRBV6-8 to TRBJ1-2; the match to TRBD1 covers 7 bases. Germline values: CDR1 MNHGY, CDR2 SAAAGT. The CDR3 has 13 amino acids. With V trimmed by 6 bases and J by 4 bases, 5 bases remained unmatched. CDR3 DNA sequence: TGTGCCAGCAGCCCAGGACAGGCCTATGGCTACACCTTC. Its protein is CASSPGQAYGYTF.

V usage is TRBV28 and J usage is TRBJ2-1; 14 bases align to TRBD2. Germline trimming cut 6 bases from V and 6 bases from J; bases unmatched to any gene: 16. The CDR3 has 19 amino acids. From germline, CDR1 is MDHEN and CDR2 SYDVKM. The CDR3 DNA sequence: TGTGCCAGCAGAACATGGAGTGGGACTAGCGGGAGACTCGGCAATGAGCAGTTCTTC. This encodes CASRTWSGTSGRLGNEQFF.

The chain couples TRBV19 to TRBJ1-2, with 9 bases matching TRBD1. The trim removed 5 bases at V and 5 bases at J, leaving 9 bases unmatched. CDR3 length: 15 residues. Looked up from germline, CDR1 is LNHDA and CDR2 is SQIVND (reference sequence). The CDR3 sequence is CASSPGQGGRYGYTF. The CDR3 coding sequence is TGTGCCAGTAGTCCGGGACAGGGTGGCCGGTATGGCTACACCTTC.

V and J are TRBV30 and TRBJ1-6, with D perhaps TRBD1 (6 bases). CDR1 and CDR2 from the germline V gene are GTSNPN and SVGIG (reference sequence). There are 15 residues in the CDR3. V was cut by 4 bases and J by 14 bases, with 24 bases left in between. The CDR3 protein is CAWKLGAGATGTLHF. CDR3 nucleotide sequence: TGTGCCTGGAAATTGGGGGCAGGGGCCACTGGGACCCTCCACTTT.

The genes are TRBV19 and TRBJ2-1; D unclear. In germline, CDR1 is LNHDA, CDR2 SQIVND (reference sequence). This CDR3 is built from 13 residues. V dropped 5 bases and J dropped 7 bases, with 12 bases sitting between them. The CDR3 region has the DNA TGTGCCAGTAGTTTGGACCCTAGAAATGAGCAGTTCTTC. Translation gives CASSLDPRNEQFF.

Only a few counts were recorded for this clone. The chain joins TRBV15 to TRBJ1-4; TRBD1 is a possible D gene (5 bases). Trimming left V 2 bases short and J 2 bases short, with 12 bases between. The CDR3 spans 16 residues. Germline CDR1 is LNHNV and CDR2 is YYDKDF (reference sequence). The CDR3 is CATSRYGAETNEKLFF. Here the CDR3 DNA reads TGTGCCACCAGCAGATATGGGGCAGAGACTAATGAAAAACTGTTTTTT.

The V gene is TRBV30, the J gene TRBJ1-3; no clear D. Germline values: CDR1 GTSNPN, CDR2 SVGIG (reference sequence). V dropped 0 bases and J dropped 4 bases, with 19 bases sitting between them. This CDR3 spans 17 amino acids. In DNA form, the CDR3 reads TGTGCCTGGAGTGTAATCGATGCGGGCGCATCAGGAAACACCATATATTTT. Encoded protein: CAWSVIDAGASGNTIYF.

This clone is large within its sample. The chain joins TRBV7-1 to TRBJ1-6, with a possible D match to TRBD1 (6 bases). TRBV7-1 is classed as an ORF, of uncertain function. The germline V and J ends were trimmed by 6 bases and 8 bases, with 11 bases remaining between them. This CDR3 has 13 residues. CDR3 coding DNA: TGTGCCAGCAGGGCAGGGGTCGATTCACCCCTCCACTTT. Its translation: CASRAGVDSPLHF.

The V and J genes are TRBV18 and TRBJ2-7; TRBD1 is a possible D gene (5 bases). CDR1 and CDR2 from the germline V gene are KGHSH and LQKENI. V was cut by 8 bases and J by 2 bases, with 13 bases left in between. The CDR3 extends over 13 amino acids. This chain's CDR3 is CASRPPGTYEQYF. Here the CDR3 DNA reads TGTGCCAGCCGCCCCCCAGGGACCTACGAGCAGTACTTC.

The chain combines TRBV11-3 with TRBJ2-2; TRBD2 matches 9 bases. The CDR3 loop spans 16 amino acids. Trimming cost V 5 bases and J 5 bases; bases outside gene matches: 9. CDR1 and CDR2 from the germline V gene are SGHNT and YENEEA. CDR3 in DNA: TGTGCCAGCAGCCATACCGGGACTAGCACGACCGGGGAGCTGTTTTTT. It translates to CASSHTGTSTTGELFF.

The chain recombines TRBV28 with TRBJ1-2, with 7 bases that match TRBD1. V lost 7 bases and J lost 7; bases outside the gene matches: 6. The CDR3 runs to 12 residues. Germline V gene data show CDR1 as MDHEN and CDR2 as SYDVKM. The DNA of the CDR3 is TGTGCCAGCATCCTTCAGGGGGGTGGCTACACCTTC. Translating gives CASILQGGGYTF.

The chain recombines TRBV6-8 with TRBJ1-5, with 8 bases that match TRBD1. V trimming: 2 bases; J trimming: 6 bases; junction bases outside the gene matches: 6. CDR1 and CDR2 (germline): MNHGY, SAAAGT. The CDR3 runs 15 residues. The CDR3 loop reads CASSYLGQGGQPQHF. The CDR3, as DNA: TGTGCCAGCAGTTACCTCGGACAGGGCGGTCAGCCCCAGCATTTT.

The rearrangement joins TRBV6-1 to TRBJ1-4; a weak D match, TRBD1 (6 bases). The CDR3 sequence is 18 residues long. Trimming removed 0 bases from V and 2 bases from J, with 16 bases in between. Per the germline V gene, CDR1 is MNHNS and CDR2 is SASEGT. The CDR3 bases are TGTGCCAGCAGTGAAGCGCCGGACAGCGGCGCCACTAATGAAAAACTGTTTTTT. Translated: CASSEAPDSGATNEKLFF.